This entry features one TCR beta chain sequence. Its antigen is unidentified. This sample stems from a study of T cell responses to AZD1222 COVID-19 vaccine. General study findings and limits: Unmutated variant regions are reportedly the target of nearly half of TCRs that are spike-specific. Spike-specific TCR breadth and depth both grew after two AZD1222 doses. At baseline, just a handful of AZD1222 recipients tested seropositive. All repertoire sampling was performed exclusively after the peak T cell response.

Clones were read by immunoSEQ multiplex PCR, and TCRdb kept only the in-frame ones, dropping some. The table shows over 65,000 clones, with about 90% occurring only once. The germline V gene has CDR1 LGHNA and CDR2 YSLEER. The junction had 5 bases not matched to a gene; V was cut back by 4 bases and J by 3 bases. The CDR3 has 15 amino acids. This TCR came from an adult in good health. The chain employs TRBV4-3 and TRBJ1-3, with 8 bases fitting TRBD1. The sample in question was peripheral blood, obtained on day 0 of MenACWY control vaccination. The CDR3 loop reads CASSPTGGGGNTIYF. The CDR3 nucleotides read TGCGCCAGCAGCCCAACAGGGGGAGGTGGAAACACCATATATTTT.